This TCR beta chain was sequenced during a study of cytomegalovirus exposure and HLA in healthy donors. The study ran its PCR with 60 Vbeta and 13 Jbeta primers. Profiling relied on immunoSEQ multiplex PCR, and the TCRdb table lists in-frame clones only, not all of them. Among 150,000 to 190,000 clones, roughly four fifths were seen once, and the ten largest hold over 1.2%. Germline values: CDR1 MNHNS, CDR2 SASEGT. Unmatched junction bases numbered 7, after V lost 8 bases and J lost 5 bases. The CDR3 length is 15 residues. The chain couples TRBV6-1 to TRBJ2-2, with 11 bases aligning to TRBD2. The TCR was taken from a man aged 18 to 29 in good health and CMV-seronegative. Sample: PBMCs. The CDR3 DNA is TGTGCCAGCCGGAGACTAGCGGGAACTACCGGGGAGCTGTTTTTT. Encoded protein: CASRRLAGTTGELFF.